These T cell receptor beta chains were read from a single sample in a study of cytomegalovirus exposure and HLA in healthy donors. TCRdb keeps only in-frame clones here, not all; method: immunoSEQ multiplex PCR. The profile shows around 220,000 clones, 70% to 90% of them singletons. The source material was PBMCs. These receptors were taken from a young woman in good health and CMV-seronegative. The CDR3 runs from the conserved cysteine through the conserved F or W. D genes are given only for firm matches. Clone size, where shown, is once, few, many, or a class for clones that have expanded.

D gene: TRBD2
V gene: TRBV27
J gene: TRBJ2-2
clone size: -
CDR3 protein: CASSFSTSGTGELFF
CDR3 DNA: TGTGCCAGCAGTTTCTCGACTAGCGGCACCGGGGAGCTGTTTTTT

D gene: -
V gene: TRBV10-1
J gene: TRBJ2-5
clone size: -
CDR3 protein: CASRTRLEPQYF
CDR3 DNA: TGCGCCAGCAGGACTCGACTAGAACCCCAGTACTTC

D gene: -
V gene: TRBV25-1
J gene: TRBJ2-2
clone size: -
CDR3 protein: CASRSPTGRTGELFF
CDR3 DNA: TGTGCCAGCAGATCGCCGACAGGGAGGACCGGGGAGCTGTTTTTT

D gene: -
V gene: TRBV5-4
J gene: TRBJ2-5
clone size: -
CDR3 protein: CASTRRGYQETQYF
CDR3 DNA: TGTGCCAGCACCCGTAGGGGATACCAAGAGACCCAGTACTTC

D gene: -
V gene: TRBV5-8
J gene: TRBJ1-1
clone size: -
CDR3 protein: CASSPKNRTMNTEAFF
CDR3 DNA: TGTGCCAGCAGTCCCAAAAACAGAACCATGAACACTGAAGCTTTCTTT

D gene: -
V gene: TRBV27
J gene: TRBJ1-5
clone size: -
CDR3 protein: CASSLAEYQPQHF
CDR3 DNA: TGTGCCAGCAGTTTAGCAGAATATCAGCCCCAGCATTTT

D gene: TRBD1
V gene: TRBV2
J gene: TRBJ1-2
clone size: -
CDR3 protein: CASSGTGGSSYGYTF
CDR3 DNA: TGTGCCAGCAGCGGTACAGGGGGATCGAGCTATGGCTACACCTTC

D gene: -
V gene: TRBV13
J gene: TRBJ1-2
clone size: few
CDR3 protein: CASSSPSRPPDGYTF
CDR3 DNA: TGTGCCAGCAGCTCCCCCTCGCGTCCCCCCGATGGCTACACCTTC

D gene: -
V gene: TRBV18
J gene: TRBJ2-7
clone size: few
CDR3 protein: CASSPAIREASYF
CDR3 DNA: TGTGCCAGCTCACCAGCGATCAGGGAAGCGTCTTACTTC

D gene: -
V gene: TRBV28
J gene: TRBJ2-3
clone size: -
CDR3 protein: CASSTEGRMRADTQYF
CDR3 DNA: TGTGCCAGCAGTACCGAGGGGAGGATGAGGGCAGATACGCAGTATTTT

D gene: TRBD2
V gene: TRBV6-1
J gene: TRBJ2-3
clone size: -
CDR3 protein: CASSEGGLGLLAGRTDTQYF
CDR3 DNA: TGTGCCAGCAGTGAAGGCGGTTTGGGGTTACTAGCGGGGCGCACAGATACGCAGTATTTT

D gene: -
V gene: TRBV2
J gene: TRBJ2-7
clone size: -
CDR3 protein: CASSAGRYYEQYF
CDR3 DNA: TGTGCCAGCAGCGCGGGACGGTACTACGAGCAGTACTTC

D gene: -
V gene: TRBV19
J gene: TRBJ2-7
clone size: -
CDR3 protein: CASSIRRGEQYF
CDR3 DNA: TGTGCCAGTAGTATACGAAGGGGCGAGCAGTACTTC

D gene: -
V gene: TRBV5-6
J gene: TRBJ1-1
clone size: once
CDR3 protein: CASSINTEAFF
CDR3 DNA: TGTGCCAGCAGCATAAACACTGAAGCTTTCTTT

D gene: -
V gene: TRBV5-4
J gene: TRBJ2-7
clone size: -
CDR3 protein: CASSLSERADEQYF
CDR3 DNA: TGTGCCAGCAGCTTGAGTGAGAGGGCCGACGAGCAGTACTTC

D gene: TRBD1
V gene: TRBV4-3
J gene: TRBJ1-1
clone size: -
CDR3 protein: CASSQDSGGPEAFF
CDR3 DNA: TGCGCCAGCAGCCAAGATTCAGGGGGACCTGAAGCTTTCTTT

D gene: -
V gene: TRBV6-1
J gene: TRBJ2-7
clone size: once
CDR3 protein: CATSSVVSYEQYF
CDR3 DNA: TGTGCCACCTCCTCAGTGGTCTCCTACGAGCAGTACTTC

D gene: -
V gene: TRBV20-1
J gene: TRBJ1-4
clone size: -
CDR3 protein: CSVLRGEKLFF
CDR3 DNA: TGCAGTGTCCTTAGGGGTGAAAAACTGTTTTTT

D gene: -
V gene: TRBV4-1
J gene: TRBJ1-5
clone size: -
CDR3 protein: CASSPGFSNQPQHF
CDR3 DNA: TGCGCCAGCAGCCCAGGGTTTAGCAATCAGCCCCAGCATTTT

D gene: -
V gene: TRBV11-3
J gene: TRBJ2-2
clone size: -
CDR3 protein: CASSLERGQNTGELFF
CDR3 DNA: TGTGCCAGCAGCTTAGAGAGGGGACAGAACACCGGGGAGCTGTTTTTT

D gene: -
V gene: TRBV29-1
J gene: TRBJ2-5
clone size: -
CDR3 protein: CSVDPGGETQYF
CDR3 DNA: TGCAGCGTTGACCCGGGTGGAGAGACCCAGTACTTC

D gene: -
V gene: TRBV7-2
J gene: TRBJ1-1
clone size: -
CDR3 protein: CASSPGGSTEAFF
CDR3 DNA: TGTGCCAGCAGCCCGGGGGGTTCAACTGAAGCTTTCTTT

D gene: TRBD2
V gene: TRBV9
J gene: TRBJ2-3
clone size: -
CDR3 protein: CASSAGTSGGTDTQYF
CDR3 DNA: TGTGCCAGCAGCGCAGGGACTAGCGGGGGCACAGATACGCAGTATTTT

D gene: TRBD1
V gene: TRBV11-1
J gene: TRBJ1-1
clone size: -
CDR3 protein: CASSLRVGQGGTEAFF
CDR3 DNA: TGTGCCAGCAGCTTACGCGTGGGACAGGGTGGCACTGAAGCTTTCTTT

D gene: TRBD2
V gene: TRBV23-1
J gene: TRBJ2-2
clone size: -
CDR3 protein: CASSQSGGGTGELFF
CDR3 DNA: TGCGCCAGCAGTCAATCCGGGGGGGGGACCGGGGAGCTGTTTTTT

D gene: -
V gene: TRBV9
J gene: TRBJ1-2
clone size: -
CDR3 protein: CASSVMETGLYGYTF
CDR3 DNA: TGTGCCAGCAGCGTCATGGAGACCGGTCTCTATGGCTACACCTTC

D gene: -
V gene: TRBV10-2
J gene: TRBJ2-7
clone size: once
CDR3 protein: CASSEDSHLSEQYF
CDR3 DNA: TGCGCCAGCAGTGAGGACAGTCATTTGAGCGAGCAGTACTTC

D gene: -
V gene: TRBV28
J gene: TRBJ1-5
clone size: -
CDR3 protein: CASSFHGGGSNQPQHF
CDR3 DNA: TGTGCCAGCAGTTTCCATGGTGGGGGGTCCAATCAGCCCCAGCATTTT

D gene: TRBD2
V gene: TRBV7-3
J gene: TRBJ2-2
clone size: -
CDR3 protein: CASSLDGRGTGELFF
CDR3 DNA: TGTGCCAGCAGCTTAGACGGGAGGGGGACCGGGGAGCTGTTTTTT

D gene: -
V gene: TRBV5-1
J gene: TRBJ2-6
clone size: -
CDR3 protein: CASSLGPGTTGANVLTF
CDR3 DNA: TGCGCCAGCAGCTTGGGTCCCGGGACAACTGGGGCCAACGTCCTGACTTTC

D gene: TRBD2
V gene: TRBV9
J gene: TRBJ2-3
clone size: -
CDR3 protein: CASSAAGDADTQYF
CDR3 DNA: TGTGCCAGCAGCGCAGCGGGAGATGCCGATACGCAGTATTTT

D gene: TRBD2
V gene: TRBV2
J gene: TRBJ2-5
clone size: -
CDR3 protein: CASSESSGRVQETQYF
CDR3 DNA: TGTGCCAGCAGTGAATCGAGCGGGAGGGTACAAGAGACCCAGTACTTC

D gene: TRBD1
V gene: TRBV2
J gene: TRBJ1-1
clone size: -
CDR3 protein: CASEEAKGQPNTEAFF
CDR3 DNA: TGTGCCAGCGAGGAAGCTAAGGGACAGCCGAACACTGAAGCTTTCTTT

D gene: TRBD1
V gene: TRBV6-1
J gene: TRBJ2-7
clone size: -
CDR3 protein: CASRDRVPSYEQYF
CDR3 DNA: TGTGCCAGCAGGGACAGGGTCCCCTCCTACGAGCAGTACTTC

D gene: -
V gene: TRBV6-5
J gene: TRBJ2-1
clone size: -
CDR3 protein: CASSYSREQFF
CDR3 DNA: TGTGCCAGCAGTTACTCGCGTGAGCAGTTCTTC

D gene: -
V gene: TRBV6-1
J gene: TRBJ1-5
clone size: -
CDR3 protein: CASSEWGRAGNQPQHF
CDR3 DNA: TGTGCCAGCAGTGAATGGGGCAGGGCTGGCAATCAGCCCCAGCATTTT

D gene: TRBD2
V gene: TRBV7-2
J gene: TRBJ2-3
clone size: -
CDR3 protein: CASSDGGRGTDTQYF
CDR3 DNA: TGTGCCAGCAGCGACGGCGGGAGGGGGACAGATACGCAGTATTTT

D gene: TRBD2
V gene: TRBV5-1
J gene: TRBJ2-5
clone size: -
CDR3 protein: CASSTRLAGVEETQYF
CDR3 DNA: TGCGCCAGCAGCACCCGACTAGCGGGAGTGGAGGAGACCCAGTACTTC

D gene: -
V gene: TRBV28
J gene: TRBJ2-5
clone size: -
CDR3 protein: CASSPGGVQETQYF
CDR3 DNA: TGTGCCAGCAGTCCGGGCGGGGTGCAAGAGACCCAGTACTTC

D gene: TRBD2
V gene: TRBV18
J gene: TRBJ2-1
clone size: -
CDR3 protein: CASSSRGSSGIYNEQFF
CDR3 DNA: TGTGCCAGCTCTTCCAGGGGTTCTAGCGGGATCTACAATGAGCAGTTCTTC

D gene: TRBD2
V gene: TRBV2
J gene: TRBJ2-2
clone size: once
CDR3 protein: CASSDLKPGLAGGPGELFF
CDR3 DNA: TGTGCCAGCAGTGATCTCAAGCCGGGACTAGCGGGAGGGCCCGGGGAGCTGTTTTTT